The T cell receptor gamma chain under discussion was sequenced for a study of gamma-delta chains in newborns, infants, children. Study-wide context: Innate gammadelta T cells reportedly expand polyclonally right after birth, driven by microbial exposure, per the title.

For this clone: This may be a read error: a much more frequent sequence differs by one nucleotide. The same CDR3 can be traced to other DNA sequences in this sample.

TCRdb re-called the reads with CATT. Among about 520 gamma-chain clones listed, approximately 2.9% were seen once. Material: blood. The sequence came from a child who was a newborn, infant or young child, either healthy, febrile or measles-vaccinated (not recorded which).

The CDR3 region has the DNA TGTGCCCTGTGGGAGGCTTGGGAGTTGGGCAAAAAAATCAAGGTATTT. Amino acid sequence: CALWEAWELGKKIKVF. The V and J genes are TRGV9 and TRGJP. Germline V CDR1 and CDR2: GITISATS, ISYDGTV (reference sequence). This CDR3 is 16 amino acids long.